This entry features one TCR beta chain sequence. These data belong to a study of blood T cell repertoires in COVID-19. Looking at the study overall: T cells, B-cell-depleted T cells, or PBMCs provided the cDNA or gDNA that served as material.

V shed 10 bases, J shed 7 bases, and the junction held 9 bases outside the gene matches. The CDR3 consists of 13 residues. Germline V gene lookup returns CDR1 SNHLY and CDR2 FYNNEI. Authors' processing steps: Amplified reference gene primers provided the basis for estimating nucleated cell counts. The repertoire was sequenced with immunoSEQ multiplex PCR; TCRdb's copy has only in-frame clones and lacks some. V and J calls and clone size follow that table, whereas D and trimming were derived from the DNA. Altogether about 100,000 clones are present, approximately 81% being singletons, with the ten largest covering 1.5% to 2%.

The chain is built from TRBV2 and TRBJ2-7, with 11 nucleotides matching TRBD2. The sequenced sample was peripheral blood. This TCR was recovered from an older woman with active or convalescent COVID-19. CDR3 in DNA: TGTGCCACTACGCCGGGACTAGCGGTAGAGCAGTACTTC. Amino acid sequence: CATTPGLAVEQYF. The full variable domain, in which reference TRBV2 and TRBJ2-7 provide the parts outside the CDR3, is EPEVTQTPSHQVTQMGQEVILRCVPISNHLYFYWYRQILGQKVEFLVSFYNNEISEKSEIFDDQFSVERPDGSNFTLKIRSTKLEDSAMYFCATTPGLAVEQYFGPGTRLTVT.